This T cell receptor (beta chain) was retrieved from a study of blood T cell repertoires in COVID-19. Germline V gene sequence: CDR1 LGHNA, CDR2 YSLEER. V was cut by 2 bases and J by 6 bases, with 16 bases left in between. There are 16 residues in the CDR3. The data were produced by immunoSEQ multiplex PCR, yet TCRdb's version contains in-frame clones alone and is incomplete. In the table there are some 250,000 clones, roughly 79% of which are singletons. The V call is TRBV4-3, the J call TRBJ2-2, with D possibly TRBD2 on 5 matching bases. Sequencing used peripheral blood. The sequence was collected from a woman aged 55-70 years with active or convalescent COVID-19. This chain's CDR3 is CASSQFKVAGPGELFF. CDR3 nucleotide sequence: TGCGCCAGCAGCCAATTCAAGGTTGCGGGTCCCGGGGAGCTGTTTTTT.